These T cell receptor beta chains were read from a single sample in a study of early T cells in non-severe SARS-CoV-2 infection. TCRdb redid the calling of the 5' RACE reads with MiXCR, one entry per CDR3 protein. Among 30,000 or so distinct CDR3 sequences listed, 4.5% to 6% were seen once. Sequenced sample: whole blood. These receptors were taken from an adult who was a healthcare worker with PCR-confirmed SARS-CoV-2 infection or an uninfected control (not recorded which). Each CDR3 is given with its conserved first and last residue. Each record gives: CDR3 protein, CDR3 DNA, D gene, clone size, V gene, J gene. A D gene is named only where the DNA matches it firmly. Rows give clone size only sometimes, using once, few, many, or a class for an expanded clone.

CDR3 protein: CASSRSGQGSETQYF
CDR3 DNA: TGTGCCAGCAGCCGATCGGGACAGGGGTCAGAGACCCAGTACTTC
D gene: TRBD1
clone size: few
V gene: TRBV12-3/TRBV12-4
J gene: TRBJ2-5

CDR3 protein: CASSFGTGGPEAFF
CDR3 DNA: TGCGCCAGCAGCTTCGGGACAGGGGGACCTGAAGCTTTCTTT
D gene: TRBD1
clone size: few
V gene: TRBV5-1
J gene: TRBJ1-1

CDR3 protein: CASSLGGRYHEQFF
CDR3 DNA: TGCGCCAGCAGCTTGGGCGGGAGGTATCATGAGCAGTTCTTC
D gene: TRBD2
clone size: many
V gene: TRBV5-1
J gene: TRBJ2-1

CDR3 protein: CASSLGWAAPSGSSNEQFF
CDR3 DNA: TGTGCCAGCAGTTTAGGGTGGGCGGCCCCTAGCGGGAGTAGCAATGAGCAGTTCTTC
D gene: TRBD2
clone size: .
V gene: TRBV12-3/TRBV12-4
J gene: TRBJ2-1

CDR3 protein: CASSPVRGANQPQHF
CDR3 DNA: TGTGCCAGCTCACCTGTACGGGGGGCAAATCAGCCCCAGCATTTT
D gene: .
clone size: many
V gene: TRBV18
J gene: TRBJ1-5

CDR3 protein: CASSLGSGGRGEQFF
CDR3 DNA: TGTGCCAGCAGCTTAGGGAGTGGCGGCAGGGGTGAGCAGTTCTTC
D gene: .
clone size: many
V gene: TRBV7-9
J gene: TRBJ2-1

CDR3 protein: CASSLDPAGIAKNIQYF
CDR3 DNA: TGTGCCAGCAGCTTGGATCCAGCGGGGATAGCCAAAAACATTCAGTACTTC
D gene: TRBD2
clone size: .
V gene: TRBV5-4
J gene: TRBJ2-4

CDR3 protein: CASSPTSGGNEQFF
CDR3 DNA: TGTGCCAGCTCACCTACTAGCGGAGGAAATGAGCAGTTCTTC
D gene: TRBD2
clone size: many
V gene: TRBV18
J gene: TRBJ2-1

CDR3 protein: CASSSGRLLGNIQYF
CDR3 DNA: TGTGCCAGCAGCTCCGGCCGCCTCCTGGGAAACATTCAGTACTTC
D gene: .
clone size: .
V gene: TRBV7-2
J gene: TRBJ2-4

CDR3 protein: CSVEGLAGVTQYF
CDR3 DNA: TGCAGCGTTGAGGGACTAGCTGGGGTAACGCAGTATTTT
D gene: TRBD2
clone size: few
V gene: TRBV29-1
J gene: TRBJ2-3

CDR3 protein: CASSSFFSDTDYSYNEQFF
CDR3 DNA: TGTGCCAGCAGCTCGTTCTTCTCCGACACCGACTACTCCTACAATGAGCAGTTCTTC
D gene: .
clone size: many
V gene: TRBV5-5
J gene: TRBJ2-1

CDR3 protein: CASRLEETQYF
CDR3 DNA: TGTGCCAGCCGGTTAGAGGAGACCCAGTACTTC
D gene: .
clone size: many
V gene: TRBV6-1
J gene: TRBJ2-5

CDR3 protein: CASSFSGLAGVGEQYF
CDR3 DNA: TGTGCCAGCAGCTTCTCCGGACTAGCGGGAGTGGGTGAGCAGTACTTC
D gene: TRBD2
clone size: many
V gene: TRBV7-8
J gene: TRBJ2-7

CDR3 protein: CASSFFGNSGRFGKNIQYF
CDR3 DNA: TGTGCCAGCAGTTTCTTCGGTAATAGCGGGAGATTTGGCAAAAACATTCAGTACTTC
D gene: TRBD2
clone size: few
V gene: TRBV28
J gene: TRBJ2-4

CDR3 protein: CASSLAHPNTGELFF
CDR3 DNA: TGCGCCAGCAGCTTGGCCCACCCGAACACCGGGGAGCTGTTTTTT
D gene: .
clone size: many
V gene: TRBV5-1
J gene: TRBJ2-2

CDR3 protein: CASSLSNPGQVPGELFF
CDR3 DNA: TGTGCCAGCAGCCTTTCAAATCCGGGACAGGTGCCCGGGGAGCTGTTTTTT
D gene: TRBD1
clone size: few
V gene: TRBV5-4
J gene: TRBJ2-2

CDR3 protein: CASSQDSGAGANVLTF
CDR3 DNA: TGCGCCAGCAGCCAAGATAGCGGGGCTGGGGCCAACGTCCTGACTTTC
D gene: TRBD2
clone size: .
V gene: TRBV4-3
J gene: TRBJ2-6

CDR3 protein: CASSISLQGAHETQYF
CDR3 DNA: TGTGCCAGTAGTATAAGTTTACAGGGGGCGCATGAGACCCAGTACTTC
D gene: TRBD1
clone size: .
V gene: TRBV19
J gene: TRBJ2-5

CDR3 protein: CATSMGHQPYEQYF
CDR3 DNA: TGTGCCACCAGTATGGGACACCAACCCTACGAGCAGTACTTC
D gene: .
clone size: many
V gene: TRBV15
J gene: TRBJ2-7

CDR3 protein: CSARPYNEQFF
CDR3 DNA: TGCAGTGCGAGGCCCTACAATGAGCAGTTCTTC
D gene: .
clone size: few
V gene: TRBV20-1
J gene: TRBJ2-1

CDR3 protein: CASSSGGHRGNEQYF
CDR3 DNA: TGTGCCAGCAGCTCAGGAGGACACAGGGGCAACGAGCAGTACTTC
D gene: TRBD1
clone size: many
V gene: TRBV3-1
J gene: TRBJ2-7

CDR3 protein: CASRSQGLDGYTF
CDR3 DNA: TGTGCCAGCAGATCACAGGGGTTAGATGGCTACACCTTC
D gene: TRBD1
clone size: many
V gene: TRBV4-2
J gene: TRBJ1-2

CDR3 protein: CASTTDRGNEQFF
CDR3 DNA: TGTGCCAGCACTACGGACAGGGGCAATGAGCAGTTCTTC
D gene: TRBD1
clone size: .
V gene: TRBV11-2
J gene: TRBJ2-1

CDR3 protein: CASSLGQGAGDEQFF
CDR3 DNA: TGTGCCAGCAGCTTAGGGCAGGGGGCTGGGGATGAGCAGTTCTTC
D gene: TRBD1
clone size: few
V gene: TRBV11-3
J gene: TRBJ2-1

CDR3 protein: CASNRGGSYEQYF
CDR3 DNA: TGTGCCAGCAACCGAGGGGGCTCTTACGAGCAGTACTTC
D gene: TRBD1
clone size: many
V gene: TRBV7-2
J gene: TRBJ2-7

CDR3 protein: CASGLGRQSSYNEQFF
CDR3 DNA: TGTGCCAGTGGCCTAGGACGGCAGAGCTCCTACAATGAGCAGTTCTTC
D gene: .
clone size: .
V gene: TRBV19
J gene: TRBJ2-1

CDR3 protein: CASSARTSRGNEQFF
CDR3 DNA: TGTGCCAGCAGTGCCCGGACTAGCCGGGGGAATGAGCAGTTCTTC
D gene: TRBD2
clone size: many
V gene: TRBV2
J gene: TRBJ2-1

CDR3 protein: CASSSSDTQYF
CDR3 DNA: TGTGCCAGCAGTTCCTCGGATACGCAGTATTTT
D gene: .
clone size: many
V gene: TRBV7-6
J gene: TRBJ2-3

CDR3 protein: CAWSVGRQGNSPLHF
CDR3 DNA: TGTGCCTGGAGTGTAGGCCGCCAGGGGAATTCACCCCTCCACTTT
D gene: .
clone size: many
V gene: TRBV30
J gene: TRBJ1-6